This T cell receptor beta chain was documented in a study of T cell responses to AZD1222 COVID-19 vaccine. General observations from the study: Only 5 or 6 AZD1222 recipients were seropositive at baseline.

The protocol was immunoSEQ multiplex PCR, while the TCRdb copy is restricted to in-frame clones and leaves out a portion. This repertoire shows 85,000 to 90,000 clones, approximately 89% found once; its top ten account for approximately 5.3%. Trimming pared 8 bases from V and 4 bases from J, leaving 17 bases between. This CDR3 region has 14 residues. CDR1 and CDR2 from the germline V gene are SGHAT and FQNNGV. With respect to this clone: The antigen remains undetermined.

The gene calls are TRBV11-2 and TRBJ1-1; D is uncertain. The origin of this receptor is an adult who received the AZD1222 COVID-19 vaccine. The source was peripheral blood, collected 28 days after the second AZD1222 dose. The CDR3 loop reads CASLFLRRSTEAFF. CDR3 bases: TGTGCCAGCCTCTTTCTAAGGCGTAGCACTGAAGCTTTCTTT.